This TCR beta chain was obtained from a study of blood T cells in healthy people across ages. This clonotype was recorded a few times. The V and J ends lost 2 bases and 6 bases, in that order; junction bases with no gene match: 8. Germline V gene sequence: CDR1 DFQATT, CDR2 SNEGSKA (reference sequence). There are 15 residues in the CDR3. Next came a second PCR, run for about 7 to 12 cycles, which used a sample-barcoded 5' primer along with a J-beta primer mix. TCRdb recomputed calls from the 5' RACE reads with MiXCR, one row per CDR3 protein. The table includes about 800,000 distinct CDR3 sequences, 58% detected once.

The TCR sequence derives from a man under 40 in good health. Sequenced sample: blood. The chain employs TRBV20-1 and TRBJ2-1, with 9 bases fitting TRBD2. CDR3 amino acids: CSARSERGAVNEQFF. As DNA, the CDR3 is TGCAGTGCTAGATCGGAGCGGGGGGCGGTCAATGAGCAGTTCTTC.